This section outlines one T cell receptor (beta chain) sequence together with its context. Its antigen remains unknown. Both 60 Vbeta primers and 13 Jbeta primers went into the PCR. Method: immunoSEQ multiplex PCR; TCRdb's copy keeps in-frame clones and lacks some. The sample contains just over 200,000 clones, approximately 78% of which appear only once. This sample is part of a study of cytomegalovirus exposure and HLA in healthy donors. Study conclusions and caveats: HLA allele associations emerged for 17,000 or so TCR beta sequences in a later analysis, at 0.05 false discovery rate. Later on, a genetic analysis was performed. It linked a missense variant in DCLRE1C with V- and J-gene trimming of TCR beta.

Unmatched junction bases numbered 5, after V lost 2 bases and J lost 3 bases. There are 15 residues in the CDR3. CDR1 and CDR2 (germline): MNHEY, SVGAGI. The sequenced material came from PBMCs. This TCR derives from a woman in her 40s in good health and CMV-seronegative. The chain is built from TRBV6-5 and TRBJ2-3; 7 bases agree with TRBD1. In DNA form, the CDR3 reads TGTGCCAGCAGTTACACCAGACAGGGAACAGATACGCAGTATTTT. This encodes CASSYTRQGTDTQYF.